The text below deals with one T cell receptor (beta chain). The data originate from a study of early T cells in non-severe SARS-CoV-2 infection. TCRdb re-derived calls from the 5' RACE reads in MiXCR, one entry per CDR3 protein. The sample holds about 64,000 distinct CDR3 sequences, approximately 14% seen once. The receptor was isolated from an adult who was a healthcare worker with PCR-confirmed SARS-CoV-2 infection or an uninfected control (not recorded which). Sequencing was performed on whole blood.

CDR3 nucleotide sequence: TGTGCCAGCAGCGTAGTTAGCGCCGGGGAGCTGTTTTTT. Amino acid sequence: CASSVVSAGELFF. The chain has TRBV9 and TRBJ2-2; possible D gene TRBD2, 5 bases. V was clipped by 0 bases and J by 6 bases, with 6 bases between them. Germline loops: CDR1 SGDLS, CDR2 YYNGEE. The CDR3 length is 13 residues. The entire variable domain, with the rest obtained from reference TRBV9 and TRBJ2-2, is as follows: DSGVTQTPKHLITATGQRVTLRCSPRSGDLSVYWYQQSLDQGLQFLIQYYNGEERAKGNILERFSAQQFPDLHSELNLSSLELGDSALYFCASSVVSAGELFFGEGSRLTVL.